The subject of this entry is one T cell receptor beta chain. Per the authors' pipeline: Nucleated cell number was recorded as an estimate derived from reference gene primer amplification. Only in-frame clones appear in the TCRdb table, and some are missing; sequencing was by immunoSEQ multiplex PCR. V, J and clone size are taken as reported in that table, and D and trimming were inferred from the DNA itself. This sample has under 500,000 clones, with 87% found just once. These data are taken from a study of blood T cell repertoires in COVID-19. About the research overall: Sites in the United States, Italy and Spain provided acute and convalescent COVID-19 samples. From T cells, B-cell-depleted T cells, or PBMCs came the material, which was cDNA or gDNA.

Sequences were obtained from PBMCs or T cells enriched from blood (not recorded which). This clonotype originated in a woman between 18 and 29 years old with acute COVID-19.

The CDR3 region is CASSPTGGRAEAFF. In nucleotides, the CDR3 is TGTGCCAGCAGCCCGACAGGTGGACGGGCTGAAGCTTTCTTT. The chain is built from TRBV7-9 and TRBJ1-1; D is perhaps TRBD1 (6 bases). Germline V gene sequence: CDR1 SEHNR, CDR2 FQNEAQ (reference sequence). Trimming shortened V by 5 bases and J by 6 bases, and 16 bases separated the two germline ends. The CDR3 is made up of 14 amino acids.